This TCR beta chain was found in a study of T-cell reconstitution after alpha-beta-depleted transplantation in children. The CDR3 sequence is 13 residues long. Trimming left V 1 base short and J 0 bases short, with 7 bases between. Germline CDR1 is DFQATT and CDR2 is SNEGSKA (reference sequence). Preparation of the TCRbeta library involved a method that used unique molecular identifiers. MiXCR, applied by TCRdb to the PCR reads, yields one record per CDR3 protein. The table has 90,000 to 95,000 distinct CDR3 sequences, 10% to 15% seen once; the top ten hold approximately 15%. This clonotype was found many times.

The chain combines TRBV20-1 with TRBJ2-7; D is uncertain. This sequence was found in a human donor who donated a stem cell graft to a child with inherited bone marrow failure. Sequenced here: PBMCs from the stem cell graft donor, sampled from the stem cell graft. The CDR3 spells CSARALSSYEQYF. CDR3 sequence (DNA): TGCAGTGCTAGAGCCCTGAGCTCCTACGAGCAGTACTTC.